Presented here are 2 T cell receptor beta chains from one specimen sequenced in a study of T cell responses to AZD1222 COVID-19 vaccine. Clones were read by immunoSEQ multiplex PCR, and TCRdb kept only the in-frame ones, dropping some. The sample contains approximately 160,000 clones, about 91% of which appear only once. The starting material was peripheral blood, obtained on day 0 of AZD1222 vaccination. The receptors shown here come from an adult in good health.

The chain carries TRBV10-1 and TRBJ2-7, with D possibly matching TRBD2 (6 bases). Between the trimmed V and J ends, which lost 10 bases and 1 base, there was a span of 11 bases. Germline loops: CDR1 WNHNN, CDR2 SYGVQD (reference sequence). The CDR3 length is 12 residues. The CDR3 DNA is TGCGCCACCGGGAGCAGTTCCTACGAGCAGTACTTC. It translates to CATGSSSYEQYF.

CDR3 nucleotides: TGTGCCAGCGAGGAGACGACATTCGGCAGCAATCAGCCCCAGCATTTT. It translates to CASEETTFGSNQPQHF. The V call is TRBV28, the J call TRBJ1-5; no clear D. The CDR3 contains 16 residues. Trimming cost V 8 bases and J 1 base, with 18 bases left between them. Germline CDR1 and CDR2: MDHEN and SYDVKM.